The next 22 T cell receptor beta chains were all read from a single sample in a study of T cell changes during pregnancy in multiple sclerosis. Clones were sequenced by immunoSEQ multiplex PCR, and TCRdb holds only the in-frame ones, with some missing. Here the sample spans some 54,000 clones, around 93% being singletons. The starting material was peripheral blood, obtained after pregnancy. All receptors derive from a female donor with multiple sclerosis, enrolled in a pregnancy study.

This clone was picked up many times. The chain is built from TRBV21-1 and TRBJ1-2. TRBV21-1 is recorded as a pseudogene. The CDR3 is made up of 13 amino acids. The CDR3 DNA follows: TGTGCCAGCAGCAACGAGGGATTGGATGGCTACACCTTC. This encodes CASSNEGLDGYTF.

The chain recombines TRBV5-1 with TRBJ1-1, with a weak D call TRBD1 (6 bases). Germline V CDR1 and CDR2: SGHRS, YFSETQ. The CDR3 has 16 amino acids. The V gene lost 3 bases and the J gene lost 3 bases, with 18 bases spanning the gap. For the CDR3, the DNA is TGCGCCAGCAGCTCTGACCCTATAAACAGGGACACTGAAGCTTTCTTT. It translates to CASSSDPINRDTEAFF.

The chain is built from TRBV27 and TRBJ1-2; D gene ambiguous. Trimming shortened V by 4 bases and J by 4 bases, and 10 bases separated the two germline ends. Germline loops: CDR1 MNHEY, CDR2 SMNVEV (reference sequence). This CDR3 is 13 amino acids long. In DNA form, the CDR3 reads TGTGCCAGCAGTTCGGTGGGCAGCTATGGCTACACCTTC. Amino acid sequence: CASSSVGSYGYTF.

The chain carries TRBV30 and TRBJ1-3; no definite D call. Trimming shortened V by 0 bases and J by 0 bases, and 12 bases separated the two germline ends. CDR1 is GTSNPN, CDR2 SVGIG, per germline (reference sequence). The CDR3 has 16 residues. The CDR3 region has the DNA TGTGCCTGGAGTGTACAAATTCAATCCTCTGGAAACACCATATATTTT. Translated, it gives CAWSVQIQSSGNTIYF.

This clone has a single count. The V call is TRBV4-3, the J call TRBJ2-1; 13 bases are a match to TRBD2. The trim removed 3 bases at V and 6 bases at J, leaving 2 bases unmatched. The CDR3 spans 15 residues. CDR1 LGHNA and CDR2 YSLEER come from the germline V gene. The CDR3 DNA follows: TGCGCCAGCAGCCACGGGACTAGCGGGATCAATGAGCAGTTCTTC. Its protein product is CASSHGTSGINEQFF.

The chain recombines TRBV6-1 with TRBJ1-3; TRBD1 matches at 9 bases. Trimming cost V 4 bases and J 0 bases; bases outside gene matches: 1. The CDR3 length is 15 residues. Looked up from germline, CDR1 is MNHNS and CDR2 is SASEGT. CDR3 in amino acids: CASSGDRASGNTIYF. The CDR3 DNA follows: TGTGCCAGCAGTGGGGACAGGGCCTCTGGAAACACCATATATTTT.

This chain joins TRBV4-3 and TRBJ2-2; the D gene is possibly TRBD1 (5 bases). CDR1 and CDR2 from the germline V gene are LGHNA and YSLEER. The V and J ends lost 0 bases and 1 base respectively, with 9 bases between them. This CDR3 spans 16 amino acids. The CDR3 DNA is TGCGCCAGCAGCCAAGATCAAGGGGAGAACACCGGGGAGCTGTTTTTT. Translating gives CASSQDQGENTGELFF.

This chain uses TRBV9 with TRBJ1-2; a weak D match, TRBD1 (5 bases). The germline V and J ends were trimmed by 3 bases and 6 bases, with 12 bases remaining between them. Germline V gene lookup returns CDR1 SGDLS and CDR2 YYNGEE. The CDR3 has 13 amino acids. CDR3 nucleotide sequence: TGTGCCAGCAGCGGTCAGGGTACCCATGGCTACACCTTC. Translating it yields CASSGQGTHGYTF. The full variable domain, in which reference TRBV9 and TRBJ1-2 provide the parts outside the CDR3, is DSGVTQTPKHLITATGQRVTLRCSPRSGDLSVYWYQQSLDQGLQFLIQYYNGEERAKGNILERFSAQQFPDLHSELNLSSLELGDSALYFCASSGQGTHGYTFGSGTRLTVV.

This chain uses TRBV6-1 with TRBJ2-2; TRBD1 agrees at 8 bases. V was pared by 0 bases and J by 7 bases, with 4 bases of the junction left unmatched. Germline-derived CDR1 and CDR2 are MNHNS and SASEGT. This CDR3 spans 15 amino acids. DNA for the CDR3: TGTGCCAGCAGTGAAGCGCCAGGGGGCAACGGGGAGCTGTTTTTT. Translated: CASSEAPGGNGELFF.

V gene TRBV9 combines with J gene TRBJ2-2; TRBD1 matches at 10 bases. The CDR3 is made up of 16 amino acids. Trimming at V came to 4 bases and at J to 0 bases, leaving 3 bases not matched to a gene. Germline V gives CDR1 SGDLS, CDR2 YYNGEE. CDR3 loop: CASSTGQGANTGELFF. The CDR3 DNA reads TGTGCCAGCAGCACTGGACAGGGGGCGAACACCGGGGAGCTGTTTTTT.

The chain recombines TRBV6-5 with TRBJ2-2, with TRBD2 as a possible D gene (5 bases). The germline V gene encodes CDR1 MNHEY and CDR2 SVGAGI. Trimming took off 0 bases at V and 5 bases at J, with 10 bases between the two ends. This CDR3 comprises 15 residues. The CDR3, as DNA: TGTGCCAGCAGTTACTCGACTCGGGGAACCGGGGAGCTGTTTTTT. This codes for CASSYSTRGTGELFF.

The chain links TRBV4-3 to TRBJ1-1, with a weak D call TRBD1 (6 bases). Trimming left V 3 bases short and J 6 bases short, with 11 bases between. Germline V gives CDR1 LGHNA, CDR2 YSLEER. CDR3 size: 13 residues. The CDR3 region has the DNA TGCGCCAGCAGCCAGACAGGCAGTGCTGAAGCTTTCTTT. Amino acid sequence: CASSQTGSAEAFF.

The V gene is TRBV4-1, the J gene TRBJ2-2, with a possible D match to TRBD2 (5 bases). Germline V gives CDR1 MGHRA, CDR2 YSYEKL. V was trimmed by 0 bases and J by 0 bases, leaving 20 bases between them. This CDR3 spans 20 amino acids. The CDR3 region is CASSQDFPHGLAPNTGELFF. The CDR3 nucleotides read TGCGCCAGCAGCCAAGATTTCCCACACGGGCTAGCACCGAACACCGGGGAGCTGTTTTTT.

This clone has just one count. This chain connects TRBV4-1 to TRBJ2-3, with D possibly being TRBD2 (6 bases). The germline CDR1 and CDR2 sequences are MGHRA and YSYEKL. Trimming cost V 2 bases and J 0 bases, with 9 bases left between them. The CDR3 length is 15 residues. CDR3 in amino acids: CASSQLALSTDTQYF. The CDR3 DNA is TGCGCCAGCAGCCAACTAGCGCTAAGCACAGATACGCAGTATTTT.

The rearrangement links TRBV11-3 to TRBJ2-3, with a possible D match to TRBD1 (6 bases). The CDR3 has 16 amino acids. CDR1 is SGHNT, CDR2 YENEEA, per germline. Trimming stripped 5 bases from V and 0 bases from J, with 15 bases between. The CDR3 here is CASSEIRGRSTDTQYF. Written as DNA, the CDR3 is TGTGCCAGCAGCGAGATCAGGGGTAGGAGCACAGATACGCAGTATTTT.

This clone was detected a few times. V usage is TRBV7-9 and J usage is TRBJ1-1; 7 positions match TRBD1. Germline CDR1 reads SEHNR; CDR2 reads FQNEAQ (reference sequence). The ends lost 4 bases at V and 4 bases at J; junction bases unmatched: 6. The CDR3 runs 14 residues. This CDR3 reads CASSSGTVTTEAFF. CDR3 DNA sequence: TGTGCCAGCAGCTCAGGGACAGTTACCACTGAAGCTTTCTTT.

The chain links TRBV6-5 to TRBJ2-7; D is possibly TRBD1 (6 bases). The length of the CDR3 is 13 residues. Germline CDR1 is MNHEY and CDR2 is SVGAGI. Trimming cost V 5 bases and J 5 bases, with 13 bases left between them. In DNA, the CDR3 is TGTGCCAGCAGTGGGGGCGTCAGGCACGAGCAGTACTTC. Encoded protein: CASSGGVRHEQYF.

The chain employs TRBV19 and TRBJ2-2; D is ambiguous. The CDR3 is made up of 13 amino acids. V was pared by 3 bases and J by 5 bases, with 7 bases between. CDR1 LNHDA and CDR2 SQIVND come from the germline V gene (reference sequence). The CDR3 spells CASSITVTGELFF. CDR3 in DNA: TGTGCCAGTAGTATCACGGTTACCGGGGAGCTGTTTTTT.

V gene TRBV29-1 combines with J gene TRBJ2-2; a weak D match, TRBD2 (5 bases). The germline V gene has CDR1 SQVTM and CDR2 ANQGSEA. This CDR3 contains 13 residues. V shed 7 bases and J shed 1 base, with 10 bases lying between them. The CDR3 sequence is CSAEGRNTGELFF. In DNA form, the CDR3 reads TGCAGCGCCGAGGGTCGGAACACCGGGGAGCTGTTTTTT.

The chain links TRBV2 to TRBJ2-5; D might be TRBD2 (6 bases). This CDR3 is built from 14 residues. The V gene lost 4 bases and the J gene lost 5 bases, with 14 bases spanning the gap. Germline CDR1 and CDR2: SNHLY and FYNNEI. Written as DNA, the CDR3 is TGTGCCAGCAGTGCTCCGGGAGTCAAGGAGACCCAGTACTTC. Protein sequence: CASSAPGVKETQYF.

The CDR3 coding sequence is TGCGCCAGCAGCTTCTTGGGTTTTGGGCGGAACACTGAAGCTTTCTTT. Protein product: CASSFLGFGRNTEAFF. This sequence joins TRBV5-1 and TRBJ1-1; D uncertain. The CDR3 loop spans 16 amino acids. Trimming removed 2 bases from V and 1 base from J, with 15 bases in between. From germline, CDR1 is SGHRS and CDR2 YFSETQ.

V usage is TRBV10-3 and J usage is TRBJ1-5; 7 bases are a match to TRBD1. Looked up from germline, CDR1 is ENHRY and CDR2 is SYGVKD. V trimming: 6 bases; J trimming: 6 bases; junction bases outside the gene matches: 5. The CDR3 covers 13 residues. The DNA for the CDR3 is TGTGCCATCAGCCCCGAGGGGGCTCAGCCCCAGCATTTT. Its translation is CAISPEGAQPQHF.